This entry is about one T cell receptor (beta chain). Its antigen remains unknown. Germline V gene sequence: CDR1 SGHDT, CDR2 YYEEEE. This CDR3 is 19 amino acids long. Trimming left V 1 base short and J 0 bases short, with 21 bases between. In blood CD8+ and CD4+ T cells, TCR beta underwent sequencing. While CD8+ and CD4+ T cells were isolated negatively, TEMRA cells were enriched by FACS. An input of about 0.45 to 1 ug of RNA was subjected to reverse transcription using random hexamers. Amplification of TCR beta CDR3 was carried out by immunoSEQ multiplex PCR, which covered 54 Vbeta and 13 Jbeta segments. TCRdb re-called the immunoSEQ multiplex PCR reads through MiXCR, storing one row per CDR3 protein. The sample has under 200,000 distinct CDR3 sequences; approximately 95% are singletons. This entry is derived from a study of CD8 T cells in Susac syndrome. Study-wide results and limits: A relatively small number of individuals underwent TCR sequencing and HLA analysis.

The chain employs TRBV5-6 and TRBJ2-3; D is possibly TRBD2 (6 bases). Input material: CD4+ T cells from PBMCs. The clonotype was recovered from a human donor with Susac syndrome. CDR3 sequence: CASSLRSETRILSTDTQYF. The CDR3 nucleotides read TGTGCCAGCAGCTTGAGGTCCGAGACTAGAATACTTAGCACAGATACGCAGTATTTT.